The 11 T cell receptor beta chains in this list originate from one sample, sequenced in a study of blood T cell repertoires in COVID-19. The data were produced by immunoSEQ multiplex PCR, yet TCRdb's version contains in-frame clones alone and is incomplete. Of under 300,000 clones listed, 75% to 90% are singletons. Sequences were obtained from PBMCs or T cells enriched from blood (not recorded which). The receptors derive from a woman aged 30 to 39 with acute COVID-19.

CDR3 DNA sequence: TGTGCCAGCTCGAACCAGAACACAGATACGCAGTATTTT. Encoded protein: CASSNQNTDTQYF. V gene TRBV7-3 combines with J gene TRBJ2-3; no firm D call. Trimming pared 8 bases from V and 2 bases from J, leaving 11 bases between. Germline CDR1 is SGHTA and CDR2 is FQGTGA. The CDR3 covers 13 residues.

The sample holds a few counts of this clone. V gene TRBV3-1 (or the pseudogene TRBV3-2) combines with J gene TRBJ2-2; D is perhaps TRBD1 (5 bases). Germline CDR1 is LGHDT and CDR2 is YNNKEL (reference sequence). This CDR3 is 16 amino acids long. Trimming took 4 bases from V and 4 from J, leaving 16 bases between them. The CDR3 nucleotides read TGTGCCAGCAGCCTAGCCCAGGGAAGAGGCACCGGGGAGCTGTTTTTT. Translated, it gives CASSLAQGRGTGELFF.

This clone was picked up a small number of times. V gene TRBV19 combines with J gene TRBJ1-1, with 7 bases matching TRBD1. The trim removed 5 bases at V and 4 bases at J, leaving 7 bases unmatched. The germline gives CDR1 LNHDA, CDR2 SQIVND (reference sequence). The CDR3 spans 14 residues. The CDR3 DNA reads TGTGCCAGTAGTCATGACAGGGCAGGCACTGAAGCTTTCTTT. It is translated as CASSHDRAGTEAFF.

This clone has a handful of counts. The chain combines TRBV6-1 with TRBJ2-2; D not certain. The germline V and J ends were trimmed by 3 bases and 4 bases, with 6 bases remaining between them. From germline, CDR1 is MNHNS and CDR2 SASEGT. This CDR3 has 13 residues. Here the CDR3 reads CASSELRTGELFF. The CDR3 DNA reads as TGTGCCAGCAGTGAGTTGCGCACCGGGGAGCTGTTTTTT.

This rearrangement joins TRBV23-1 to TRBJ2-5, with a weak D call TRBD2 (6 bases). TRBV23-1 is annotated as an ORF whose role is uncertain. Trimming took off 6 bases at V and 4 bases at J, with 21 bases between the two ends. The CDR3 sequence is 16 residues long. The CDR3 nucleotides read TGCGCCAGCAGCCAGCCGGTGCCCCCCGGGGGAGAGACCCAGTACTTC. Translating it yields CASSQPVPPGGETQYF.

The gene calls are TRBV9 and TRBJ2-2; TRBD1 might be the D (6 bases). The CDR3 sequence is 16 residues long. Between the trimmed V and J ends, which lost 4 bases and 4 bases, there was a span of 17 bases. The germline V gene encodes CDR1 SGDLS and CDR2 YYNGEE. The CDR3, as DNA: TGTGCCAGCAGCAAATACGACAGACAGGCCACCGGGGAGCTGTTTTTT. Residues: CASSKYDRQATGELFF.

The DNA for the CDR3 is TGTGCCAGCAGCTTACGAGGGACAGATCAGCCCCAGCATTTT. Translation gives CASSLRGTDQPQHF. V gene TRBV7-9 combines with J gene TRBJ1-5, with 7 nucleotides matching TRBD1. CDR3 length: 14 amino acids. Germline lookup yields CDR1 SEHNR and CDR2 FQNEAQ (reference sequence). Unmatched junction bases numbered 3, after V lost 2 bases and J lost 5 bases.

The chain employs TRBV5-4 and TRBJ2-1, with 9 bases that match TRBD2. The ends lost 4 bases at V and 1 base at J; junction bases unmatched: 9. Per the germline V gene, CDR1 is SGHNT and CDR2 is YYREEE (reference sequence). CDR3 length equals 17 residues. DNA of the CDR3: TGTGCCAGCAGCACAAGCGGGGGGCTCGGTTCCTACAATGAGCAGTTCTTC. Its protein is CASSTSGGLGSYNEQFF.

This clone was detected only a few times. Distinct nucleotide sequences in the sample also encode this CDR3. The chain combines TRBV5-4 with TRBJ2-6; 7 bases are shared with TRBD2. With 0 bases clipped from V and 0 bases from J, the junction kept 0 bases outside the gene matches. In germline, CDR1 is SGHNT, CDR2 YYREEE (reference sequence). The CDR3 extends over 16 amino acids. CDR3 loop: CASSLGGGSGANVLTF. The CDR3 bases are TGTGCCAGCAGCTTGGGCGGGGGCTCTGGGGCCAACGTCCTGACTTTC.

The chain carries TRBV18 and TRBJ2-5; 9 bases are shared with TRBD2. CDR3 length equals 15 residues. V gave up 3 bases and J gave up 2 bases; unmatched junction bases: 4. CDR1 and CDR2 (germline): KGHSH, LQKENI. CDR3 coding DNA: TGTGCCAGCTCACCGACTAGCGGCCTACAAGAGACCCAGTACTTC. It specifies CASSPTSGLQETQYF.

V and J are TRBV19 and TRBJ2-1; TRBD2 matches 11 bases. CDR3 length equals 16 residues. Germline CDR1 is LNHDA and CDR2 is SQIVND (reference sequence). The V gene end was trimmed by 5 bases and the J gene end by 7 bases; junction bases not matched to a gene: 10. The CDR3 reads CASSRIIAGGRNEQFF. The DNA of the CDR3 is TGTGCCAGTAGTCGGATAATAGCGGGGGGGCGGAATGAGCAGTTCTTC.